The rows below give T cell receptor beta chains drawn from one sample of a study of blood T cell repertoires in COVID-19. Repertoires were generated with immunoSEQ multiplex PCR, while TCRdb's copy carries only in-frame clones and drops some. Of 200,000 to 300,000 clones listed, 65% to 90% were seen once; the top ten hold 2% to 2.5%. Material for sequencing was peripheral blood. The receptors derive from a man between 40 and 49 years old who had recovered from COVID-19. Each CDR3 is given with its conserved first and last residue. A D gene is named only where the DNA matches it firmly. Clone sizes are given selectively: once, few, many, or a class where the clone is expanded.

clone_size j_call d_call v_call cdr3_nt cdr3_aa
NA TRBJ2-7 NA TRBV29-1 TGCAGCGTCCCCAAAGGCGCAGGGGCCTACGAGCAGTACTTC CSVPKGAGAYEQYF
NA TRBJ2-1 TRBD2 TRBV5-1 TGCGCCAGCAGCGACATTTTTAGCGGGAGTGTTAACGAGCAGTTCTTC CASSDIFSGSVNEQFF
NA TRBJ2-7 NA TRBV14 TGTGCCAGCAGCCAAGTTATCGGGGCGGGGTACGAGCAGTACTTC CASSQVIGAGYEQYF
NA TRBJ2-3 TRBD2 TRBV5-4 TGTGCCAGCAGCTTTCGACTAGCGGGGGGCGCAGATACGCAGTATTTT CASSFRLAGGADTQYF
NA TRBJ1-5 NA TRBV2 TGTGCCAGCAGTGAAACGGGAGAGTCAGAGCGCCAGCATTTT CASSETGESERQHF
NA TRBJ1-1 NA TRBV14 TGTGCCAGCAGCCATATTTTTCAGGCAGGTGGGTTAGCTTTCTTT CASSHIFQAGGLAFF
few TRBJ1-6 NA TRBV3-1/TRBV3-2 TGTGCCAGCAGCCAAGGGGGCACAGGGAAAAATTCACCCCTCCACTTT CASSQGGTGKNSPLHF
few TRBJ2-2 NA TRBV9 TGTGCCAGCAGCGTCAATTGGGCCGCGAACACCGGGGAGCTGTTTTTT CASSVNWAANTGELFF
NA TRBJ1-1 NA TRBV7-9 TGTGCCAGCAGCTTAGCGGCGAACACTGAAGCTTTCTTT CASSLAANTEAFF
NA TRBJ2-5 NA TRBV5-4 TGTGCCAGCAGCCACCCGGGTCAAGAGACCCAGTACTTC CASSHPGQETQYF
once TRBJ2-1 TRBD2 TRBV13 TGTGCCAGCAGCTCTCAACCGGGACTAGATCGCTACAATGAGCAGTTCTTC CASSSQPGLDRYNEQFF
NA TRBJ2-7 TRBD1 TRBV7-2 TGTGCCAGCAGCTTAGTAGGGACAGCCTACTCCTACGAGCAGTACTTC CASSLVGTAYSYEQYF
NA TRBJ2-1 NA TRBV11-3 TGTGCCAGCTCTCGGGCGGGGGCATACGACAATGAGCAGTTCTTC CASSRAGAYDNEQFF
few TRBJ2-7 TRBD2 TRBV27 TGTGCCAGCAGTTTTCGGATGGGGACTAGCGGCACCTACGAGCAGTACTTC CASSFRMGTSGTYEQYF
few TRBJ1-1 NA TRBV11-2 TGTGCCAGCAGCTTAAATTCACCCTGGCCTGAAGCTTTCTTT CASSLNSPWPEAFF
once TRBJ2-5 NA TRBV2 TGTGCCAGCAGTCAGGGGCAGGGCCACCAAGAGACCCAGTACTTC CASSQGQGHQETQYF
NA TRBJ2-7 NA TRBV10-3 TGTGCCATCAGTGAGTCTCCTACTCCAAACTACGAGCAGTACTTC CAISESPTPNYEQYF
NA TRBJ1-1 TRBD1 TRBV7-8 TGTGCCAGCAGGACGCCCGGCAGGGGGTTTGCTGAAGCTTTCTTT CASRTPGRGFAEAFF
once TRBJ1-4 NA TRBV3-1/TRBV3-2 TGTGCCAGCAGCCAAGATTATTGGGGCAGCGGGGGATCGGGGGAAAAACTGTTTTTT CASSQDYWGSGGSGEKLFF
few TRBJ1-4 NA TRBV27 TGTGCCAACCTACGAAACTTTAATGAAAAACTGTTTTTT CANLRNFNEKLFF
NA TRBJ2-2 TRBD1 TRBV5-1 TGCGCCAGCAGCTGGTATGGGACAGGAAACACCGGGGAGCTGTTTTTT CASSWYGTGNTGELFF
NA TRBJ2-7 NA TRBV10-1 TGCGCCACCACCCGGGACTTCTCCTACGAGCAGTACTTC CATTRDFSYEQYF
NA TRBJ2-5 NA TRBV14 TGTGCCAGCAGCCAAGGACAGGTTGAGACCCAGTACTTC CASSQGQVETQYF
few TRBJ1-2 TRBD1 TRBV6-5 TGTGCCAGCAGCTGGGACAGGGAACGTGGCTACACCTTC CASSWDRERGYTF
NA TRBJ1-1 NA TRBV5-1 TGCGCCAGCAGCATCGGACTGGAGAACACTGAAGCTTTCTTT CASSIGLENTEAFF
NA TRBJ2-5 NA TRBV9 TGTGCCAGCAGCCCGCGGACTGGGGTAGAGACCCAGTACTTC CASSPRTGVETQYF